A single sample gave rise to the 24 T cell receptor beta chains below, sequenced in a study of beta chain features in type 1 diabetes. General study points: When Type 1 diabetes patients were examined, their TCRB CDR3s proved moderately but significantly shorter in all four CD4+ subsets.

Sequencing targeted expressed TCRB transcripts, as all isolated RNA had been reverse transcribed. The table came from immunoSEQ multiplex PCR; TCRdb's copy has only in-frame clones and leaves some out. The table includes 630,000 or so clones, around 15% detected once. Antigens of these TCRs are unknown. The sample was naive CD4+ T cells from blood. Receptors were obtained from a man aged 18 to 30 with type 1 diabetes.

This clone has only a few counts. The chain joins TRBV25-1 to TRBJ2-1; TRBD2 aligns across 8 bases. The CDR3 is 15 residues long. Germline V gene lookup returns CDR1 MGHDK and CDR2 SYGVNS. Unmatched junction bases numbered 4, after V lost 2 bases and J lost 4 bases. The CDR3, as DNA: TGTGCCAGCAGTGAACCCGGCGGGGGGTACAATGAGCAGTTCTTC. This encodes CASSEPGGGYNEQFF.

The sample holds a few counts of this clone. The chain links TRBV30 to TRBJ1-1, with D tentatively TRBD1 (5 bases). Germline V lookup: CDR1 GTSNPN, CDR2 SVGIG (reference sequence). The CDR3 has 13 amino acids. With 2 bases removed from V and 9 bases from J, the gap between germline ends came to 16 bases. The chain's CDR3 is CAWSRASGTKAFF. For the CDR3, the DNA is TGTGCCTGGAGTCGTGCGTCCGGGACGAAAGCTTTCTTT.

There are a few counts of this clone. The chain has TRBV25-1 and TRBJ2-3; 9 positions agree with TRBD2. CDR3 length: 16 residues. Germline V gene sequence: CDR1 MGHDK, CDR2 SYGVNS. J was trimmed by 6 bases and V by 5 bases; bases with no gene match: 12. CDR3 protein: CASSPPRGGTVDTQYF. CDR3 coding DNA: TGTGCCAGCAGTCCTCCGCGGGGGGGAACCGTGGATACGCAGTATTTT. The full variable domain, in which reference TRBV25-1 and TRBJ2-3 provide the parts outside the CDR3, is EADIYQTPRYLVIGTGKKITLECSQTMGHDKMYWYQQDPGMELHLIHYSYGVNSTEKGDLSSESTVSRIRTEHFPLTLESARPSHTSQYLCASSPPRGGTVDTQYFGPGTRLTVL.

The chain uses TRBV5-4 and TRBJ2-5; no clear D. The ends were cut back, 4 bases at V and 5 bases at J, with 12 bases in the middle. The length of the CDR3 is 13 residues. Germline CDR1 and CDR2: SGHNT and YYREEE (reference sequence). The CDR3 reads CASSPPRRETQYF. DNA for the CDR3: TGTGCCAGCAGCCCCCCGAGGCGGGAGACCCAGTACTTC.

The chain combines TRBV14 with TRBJ1-2, with TRBD1 as a possible D gene (5 bases). Trimming removed 1 base from V and 4 bases from J, with 13 bases in between. CDR1 and CDR2 from the germline V gene are SGHDN and FVKESK. This CDR3 contains 15 residues. The CDR3 sequence is CASSQVERGPYGYTF. CDR3 sequence (DNA): TGTGCCAGCAGCCAAGTGGAGAGGGGACCCTATGGCTACACCTTC.

The chain has TRBV2 and TRBJ2-5; 11 bases align to TRBD2. V dropped 4 bases and J dropped 0; count of bases not matched to a gene: 1. The CDR3 is made up of 15 amino acids. The germline V gene encodes CDR1 SNHLY and CDR2 FYNNEI. The CDR3 loop is CASSGTSGYQETQYF. In nucleotides, the CDR3 is TGTGCCAGCAGTGGGACTAGCGGGTACCAAGAGACCCAGTACTTC.

This clone was counted between two and nine times. The rearrangement joins TRBV5-4 to TRBJ2-2; 7 bases fit TRBD2. CDR1 and CDR2 from the germline V gene are SGHNT and YYREEE (reference sequence). The CDR3 length is 15 residues. The V gene end was trimmed by 4 bases and the J gene end by 7 bases; junction bases not matched to a gene: 10. The CDR3: CASSRGTPGGGELFF. CDR3 bases: TGTGCCAGCAGCCGCGGGACGCCGGGGGGCGGGGAGCTGTTTTTT.

This clone showed up just a few times. The chain is built from TRBV5-5 and TRBJ2-1; 13 bases match TRBD2. CDR1 SGHKS and CDR2 YYEKEE come from the germline V gene (reference sequence). The CDR3 spans 16 residues. With V trimmed by 7 bases and J by 5 bases, 9 bases remained unmatched. The CDR3 loop is CASATSGGNVNNEQFF. Written as DNA, the CDR3 is TGTGCCAGCGCGACTAGCGGGGGGAACGTTAACAATGAGCAGTTCTTC.

The V call is TRBV4-2, the J call TRBJ2-1; 7 nucleotides align to TRBD2. There are 13 residues in the CDR3. The junction had 3 bases not matched to a gene; V was cut back by 3 bases and J by 7 bases. Per germline, CDR1 LGHNA and CDR2 YNFKEQ. Written as DNA, the CDR3 is TGTGCCAGCAGCCACGGACTAGAAAATGAGCAGTTCTTC. This encodes CASSHGLENEQFF.

The chain recombines TRBV21-1 with TRBJ2-5; the D call TRBD2 from the table was never checked on the DNA. TRBV21-1 is labeled a pseudogene. The CDR3 totals 12 residues. CDR3 sequence reads: CASSKEARTLHF. Here the CDR3 DNA reads TGTGCCAGCAGCAAAGAGGCTAGAACCCTCCACTTC.

The chain has TRBV30 and TRBJ1-3, with TRBD1 identical over 9 bases. The CDR3 loop spans 15 amino acids. V gave up 5 bases and J gave up 0 bases; unmatched junction bases: 5. Per germline, CDR1 GTSNPN and CDR2 SVGIG (reference sequence). The CDR3 region has the DNA TGTGCCTGGGGACAGGGGATTGGCTCTGGAAACACCATATATTTT. It yields the protein CAWGQGIGSGNTIYF.

This chain connects TRBV7-9 to TRBJ2-1; 7 positions match TRBD2. CDR3 length equals 14 residues. Unmatched junction bases numbered 0, after V lost 4 bases and J lost 0 bases. The germline V gene encodes CDR1 SEHNR and CDR2 FQNEAQ (reference sequence). CDR3 bases: TGTGCCAGCAGCTGGACTAGCTCCTACAATGAGCAGTTCTTC. It yields the protein CASSWTSSYNEQFF.

This chain links TRBV30 with TRBJ2-5; D not resolved. Per germline, CDR1 GTSNPN and CDR2 SVGIG (reference sequence). The V end lost 4 bases, the J end lost 3 bases, and 18 bases lay between the germline ends. The CDR3 loop spans 15 amino acids. The CDR3 DNA reads TGTGCCTGGATGAGTCACCTCGGAAGCGAAGAGACCCAGTACTTC. Translated: CAWMSHLGSEETQYF.

This clone came up a few times. V gene TRBV4-1 combines with J gene TRBJ2-1, with TRBD1 matching over 7 bases. This CDR3 contains 16 residues. J gave up 1 base and V 3 bases, and 6 bases lay outside the gene matches. In germline, CDR1 is MGHRA, CDR2 YSYEKL. This CDR3 reads CASSHTPGQSYNEQFF. The CDR3 DNA reads as TGCGCCAGCAGCCACACGCCGGGACAGTCCTACAATGAGCAGTTCTTC.

The genes are TRBV5-1 and TRBJ2-7; D ambiguous. Trimming shortened V by 0 bases and J by 2 bases, and 9 bases separated the two germline ends. This CDR3 contains 14 residues. Germline CDR1 reads SGHRS; CDR2 reads YFSETQ. The CDR3 nucleotides read TGCGCCAGCAGCTTGGTTTTAGGTACCTACGAGCAGTACTTC. Its protein is CASSLVLGTYEQYF.

This clone showed up just a few times. V and J are TRBV18 and TRBJ2-1; maybe TRBD1 (6 bases). This CDR3 is 16 amino acids long. The V and J ends lost 2 bases and 7 bases respectively, with 18 bases between them. The V gene's germline CDR1 is KGHSH and CDR2 LQKENI. As DNA, the CDR3 is TGTGCCAGCTCACCAAACCCCCCAGGGGCGGATAATGAGCAGTTCTTC. Its protein is CASSPNPPGADNEQFF.

This chain joins TRBV11-3 and TRBJ2-1, with D perhaps matching TRBD1 (5 bases). The germline gives CDR1 SGHNT, CDR2 YENEEA. V was shortened by 5 bases and J by 9 bases, with 17 bases between the two germline ends. This CDR3 is built from 14 residues. CDR3 amino acids: CASSRVQGLSEQFF. The CDR3 region has the DNA TGTGCCAGCAGCCGAGTCCAGGGATTGTCTGAGCAGTTCTTC.

This clone has just a few counts. The CDR3 here is CSVLGGPGAAQYF. In DNA form, the CDR3 reads TGCAGCGTCCTTGGGGGACCGGGAGCGGCCCAGTACTTC. The V call is TRBV29-1, the J call TRBJ2-5, with D possibly TRBD2 on 6 matching bases. Between the trimmed V and J ends, which lost 6 bases and 9 bases, there was a span of 20 bases. The CDR3 is 13 amino acids. Germline CDR1 is SQVTM and CDR2 is ANQGSEA.

This clone occurred a few times. The chain employs TRBV7-2 and TRBJ2-3; D is uncertain. In germline, CDR1 is SGHTA, CDR2 FQGNSA. The germline V and J ends were trimmed by 5 bases and 5 bases, with 14 bases remaining between them. The CDR3 has 14 residues. The CDR3, as DNA: TGTGCCAGCAGCCCACGTGGGTTGCGAGATACGCAGTATTTT. Its translation: CASSPRGLRDTQYF.

V usage is TRBV18 and J usage is TRBJ2-7; 7 bases are a match to TRBD1. Germline V gene data show CDR1 as KGHSH and CDR2 as LQKENI. This CDR3 comprises 15 residues. Germline trimming cut 3 bases from V and 0 bases from J; bases unmatched to any gene: 5. CDR3 DNA: TGTGCCAGCTCACCGGGACAGCAGAGCTCCTACGAGCAGTACTTC. Translation: CASSPGQQSSYEQYF.

V is TRBV7-2 and J is TRBJ1-1, with 7 nucleotides matching TRBD1. Germline lookup yields CDR1 SGHTA and CDR2 FQGNSA. CDR3 length: 12 residues. The trim removed 5 bases at V and 8 bases at J, leaving 5 bases unmatched. In DNA form, the CDR3 reads TGTGCCAGCAGCCGGGTGGGACAGGAAGCTTTCTTT. Protein: CASSRVGQEAFF.

The chain has TRBV20-1 and TRBJ1-1; D ambiguous. The CDR3 has 11 amino acids. Between the trimmed V and J ends, which lost 0 bases and 5 bases, there was a span of 4 bases. Per germline, CDR1 DFQATT and CDR2 SNEGSKA (reference sequence). This chain's CDR3 is CSAREATEAFF. The CDR3 coding sequence is TGCAGTGCTAGAGAAGCTACTGAAGCTTTCTTT.

The J gene is TRBJ2-5, the V gene TRBV15; no clear D. V dropped 5 bases and J dropped 8 bases, with 18 bases sitting between them. The V gene's germline CDR1 is LNHNV and CDR2 YYDKDF (reference sequence). This CDR3 comprises 14 residues. For the CDR3, the DNA is TGTGCCACCAGCCTCCCCCTCTCCAGCCAAACCCAGTACTTC. It encodes CATSLPLSSQTQYF.

This clone occurred a few times. The rearrangement links TRBV7-2 to TRBJ2-5, with 7 bases aligning to TRBD1. Germline trimming cut 4 bases from V and 0 bases from J; bases unmatched to any gene: 5. The CDR3 consists of 15 residues. Per germline, CDR1 SGHTA and CDR2 FQGNSA. The CDR3 DNA reads as TGTGCCAGCAGCTGGTCGGGACAGCACCAAGAGACCCAGTACTTC. This codes for CASSWSGQHQETQYF.